The 28 T cell receptor beta chains reported below all come from one sample, sequenced in a study of T-cell memory formation after mild COVID-19. From the 5' RACE reads, TCRdb called clonotypes with MiXCR, one entry per CDR3 protein. The profile covers fewer than 650,000 distinct CDR3 sequences, with less than 25% appearing a single time and about 8.2% taken by the ten largest. The sample was PBMCs or a T cell subset sorted from them (not recorded which). These TCRs come from an adult woman who had mild COVID-19 (a few samples of this study predate the infection). Cell type and time point are not known.

This clonotype has more than one count but fewer than ten. V is TRBV7-6 and J is TRBJ1-5, with D hard to call. Trimming removed 0 bases at V and 5 bases at J, with 5 bases between. This CDR3 is built from 13 residues. CDR1 and CDR2 (germline): SGHVS, FNYEAQ. The CDR3 DNA is TGTGCCAGCAGCTTAGCGGAATATCAGCCCCAGCATTTT. Its translation is CASSLAEYQPQHF.

This clonotype was observed a handful of times. One end of the junction fails to match germline, which may point to a read error. CDR3 sequence (DNA): TGTGCTAGCACCGGGGGGGGGGAGACCCCTGAAGCTTTCTTT. The encoded protein is CASTGGGETPEAFF. The V gene is TRBV7-7, the J gene TRBJ1-1; a weak D match, TRBD1 (5 bases). This CDR3 spans 14 amino acids. Looked up from germline, CDR1 is SSHAT and CDR2 is FNYEAQ (reference sequence).

This clonotype was picked up many times. The chain links TRBV25-1 to TRBJ2-3; TRBD2 matches 8 bases. The CDR3 spans 15 residues. The V gene's germline CDR1 is MGHDK and CDR2 SYGVNS. V dropped 7 bases and J dropped 1; count of bases not matched to a gene: 7. Here the CDR3 DNA reads TGTGCCAGCACATACAGCGGGGGAGGCACAGATACGCAGTATTTT. This codes for CASTYSGGGTDTQYF.

This CDR3 reads CIPPGETARTDTQYF. The CDR3 bases are TGCATTCCACCGGGAGAGACAGCACGCACAGATACGCAGTATTTT. The chain joins TRBV20-1 to TRBJ2-3; D perhaps matches TRBD2 (6 bases). Germline values: CDR1 DFQATT, CDR2 SNEGSKA (reference sequence). This CDR3 comprises 15 residues.

This sequence joins TRBV29-1 and TRBJ1-1; D unresolved. The CDR3 extends over 13 amino acids. Per the germline V gene, CDR1 is SQVTM and CDR2 is ANQGSEA. Trimming removed 7 bases from V and 2 bases from J, with 14 bases in between. The CDR3 here is CSAAPRLNTEAFF. CDR3 DNA: TGCAGCGCCGCCCCCCGACTAAACACTGAAGCTTTCTTT.

This clonotype has only a few counts. V gene TRBV20-1 combines with J gene TRBJ2-7; 8 nucleotides agree with TRBD2. The V and J ends lost 0 bases and 1 base, in that order; junction bases with no gene match: 5. Germline CDR1 and CDR2: DFQATT and SNEGSKA (reference sequence). This CDR3 is built from 15 residues. DNA of the CDR3: TGCAGTGCTAGAGAGTCCGGCGGGGGGTCCTACGAGCAGTACTTC. It codes for CSARESGGGSYEQYF.

This clonotype was picked up a small number of times. The chain carries TRBV6-5 and TRBJ1-1; a possible D gene is TRBD1 (5 bases). Germline CDR1 MNHEY, CDR2 SVGAGI. CDR3 length: 15 residues. Trimming removed 0 bases at V and 3 bases at J, with 11 bases between. The CDR3 region has the DNA TGTGCCAGCAGTTACTCGAGAGTAGGGGACACTGAAGCTTTCTTT. Amino acids: CASSYSRVGDTEAFF.

This clonotype has a single count. The V call is TRBV5-6, the J call TRBJ2-1; no definite D call. The CDR3 has 12 residues. The ends were cut back, 3 bases at V and 13 bases at J, with 14 bases in the middle. From germline, CDR1 is SGHDT and CDR2 YYEEEE. The CDR3 sequence is CASSSAQDIQFF. The CDR3, as DNA: TGTGCCAGCAGCTCTGCTCAAGATATACAGTTCTTC.

The V gene is TRBV6-1, the J gene TRBJ2-5; D unclear. Germline CDR1 and CDR2: MNHNS and SASEGT. V was trimmed by 2 bases and J by 4 bases, leaving 5 bases between them. This CDR3 region has 12 residues. This chain's CDR3 is CASSEFVETQYF. Written as DNA, the CDR3 is TGTGCCAGCAGTGAATTCGTAGAGACCCAGTACTTC.

The J gene is TRBJ2-3, the V gene TRBV7-9, with TRBD2 as a possible D gene (6 bases). Trimming removed 5 bases at V and 0 bases at J, with 12 bases between. The germline CDR1 and CDR2 sequences are SEHNR and FQNEAQ (reference sequence). The CDR3 is made up of 15 amino acids. The CDR3 is CASSRSSVSTDTQYF. The CDR3 DNA reads TGTGCCAGCAGCCGATCTAGCGTCAGCACAGATACGCAGTATTTT.

The chain carries TRBV6-2 or TRBV6-3 and TRBJ1-1; unclear D gene. The CDR3 has 14 amino acids. V shed 2 bases and J shed 3 bases, with 10 bases lying between them. CDR1 and CDR2 from the germline V gene are MNHEY and SVGEGT. CDR3 coding DNA: TGTGCCAGCAGTTACCCGTCCAGTTACACTGAAGCTTTCTTT. Translation gives CASSYPSSYTEAFF.

This clonotype was picked up a small number of times. The chain employs TRBV19 and TRBJ1-1, with D perhaps TRBD1 (5 bases). The CDR3 covers 11 residues. With 8 bases removed from V and 6 bases from J, the gap between germline ends came to 10 bases. In germline, CDR1 is LNHDA, CDR2 SQIVND (reference sequence). The CDR3 nucleotides are TGTGCCAGTCGGGGCAGGGCTGAAGCTTTCTTT. Translated, it gives CASRGRAEAFF.

The chain carries TRBV20-1 and TRBJ2-5, with 12 bases that match TRBD2. The CDR3 has 17 amino acids. Trimming took 3 bases from V and 10 from J; bases not matched to a gene: 18. Per germline, CDR1 DFQATT and CDR2 SNEGSKA (reference sequence). CDR3 sequence reads: CSASGPGLAGNPGDQYF. The CDR3 DNA is TGCAGTGCTAGCGGCCCAGGACTAGCGGGGAACCCGGGGGACCAGTACTTC.

This clonotype was counted a few times. V gene TRBV20-1 combines with J gene TRBJ2-6, with 8 bases that match TRBD1. The CDR3 is 15 residues long. Germline CDR1 reads DFQATT; CDR2 reads SNEGSKA (reference sequence). J lost 4 bases, V lost 6 bases, and 8 bases had no gene match. The CDR3 reads CSAGQGADGANVLTF. CDR3 sequence (DNA): TGCAGTGCGGGTCAGGGGGCGGACGGGGCCAACGTCCTGACTTTC.

This clonotype has more than one count but fewer than ten. V gene TRBV7-9 combines with J gene TRBJ1-2; TRBD1 matches at 9 bases. The CDR3 spans 14 residues. V shed 2 bases and J 6 bases; nucleotides not matched to a gene: 4. From germline, CDR1 is SEHNR and CDR2 FQNEAQ (reference sequence). The CDR3 loop reads CASSLNTGGHGYTF. The CDR3 DNA sequence: TGTGCCAGCAGCTTAAACACAGGGGGCCATGGCTACACCTTC.

This clonotype occurred a few times. V gene TRBV6-1 combines with J gene TRBJ1-5; 7 nucleotides match TRBD1. Germline trimming cut 8 bases from V and 0 bases from J; bases unmatched to any gene: 7. Germline-derived CDR1 and CDR2 are MNHNS and SASEGT. CDR3 length: 15 amino acids. CDR3 nucleotide sequence: TGTGCCAGCGGCGACAGGGCCCGTAGCAATCAGCCCCAGCATTTT. Translating gives CASGDRARSNQPQHF.

This clonotype has more than one count but fewer than ten. This chain links TRBV4-2 with TRBJ2-3; 9 bases are shared with TRBD2. CDR3 length: 18 amino acids. Germline values: CDR1 LGHNA, CDR2 YNFKEQ. V shed 1 base and J 4 bases; nucleotides not matched to a gene: 12. CDR3 sequence: CASSQVWFSGGGADTQYF. The DNA of the CDR3 is TGTGCCAGCAGCCAAGTGTGGTTTAGCGGGGGAGGCGCAGATACGCAGTATTTT.

This clonotype was found once. The rearrangement links TRBV27 to TRBJ1-6, with TRBD1 as a possible D gene (6 bases). Germline V gene lookup returns CDR1 MNHEY and CDR2 SMNVEV (reference sequence). The CDR3 contains 15 residues. Trimming shortened V by 5 bases and J by 5 bases, and 13 bases separated the two germline ends. DNA of the CDR3: TGTGCCAGCAGTCCTCAGGGGATACATAATTCACCCCTCCACTTT. Its protein product is CASSPQGIHNSPLHF.

This clonotype was observed a few times. The CDR3 DNA reads TGTGCCAGCAGACTAGCAGGAGGGAGAAGCACTTACGAGCAGTACTTC. This gives the protein CASRLAGGRSTYEQYF. The chain is built from TRBV27 and TRBJ2-7; possible D gene TRBD2, 6 bases. V lost 6 bases, J lost 4 bases, and 22 bases lay in between. The CDR3 is 16 amino acids. Germline-derived CDR1 and CDR2 are MNHEY and SMNVEV (reference sequence).

This clonotype was observed many times. Relative to the germline gene, one junction end is altered; a read error may explain this. CDR3 nucleotide sequence: TGCGCCAGCAGCCTGGACAGTAGCACAGATACGCAGTATTTT. It specifies CASSLDSSTDTQYF. J is TRBJ2-3 and V is TRBV7-2, with D possibly TRBD1 on 6 matching bases. CDR3 length equals 14 residues. Germline V CDR1 and CDR2: SGHTA, FQGNSA. Variable domain in full (rest from reference TRBV7-2 and TRBJ2-3): GAGVSQSPSNKVTEKGKDVELRCDPISGHTALYWYRQSLGQGLEFLIYFQGNSAPDKSGLPSDRFSAERTGGSVSTLTIQRTQQEDSAVYLCASSLDSSTDTQYFGPGTRLTVL.

This clonotype was recorded at least ten times. The rearrangement joins TRBV7-6 to TRBJ2-7; D unclear. Germline V CDR1 and CDR2: SGHVS, FNYEAQ. Trimming took off 2 bases at V and 0 bases at J, with 8 bases between the two ends. The CDR3 length is 14 residues. The CDR3 region is CASSLSRASYEQYF. Here the CDR3 DNA reads TGTGCCAGCAGCTTAAGTCGGGCCTCCTACGAGCAGTACTTC.

The chain recombines TRBV7-3 with TRBJ2-1; TRBD2 agrees at 7 bases. The CDR3 is made up of 14 amino acids. Germline CDR1 reads SGHTA; CDR2 reads FQGTGA. V lost 3 bases and J lost 6; bases outside the gene matches: 5. Here the CDR3 DNA reads TGTGCCAGCAGCTTGTGGGGAGGGAGCAATGAGCAGTTCTTC. Translating gives CASSLWGGSNEQFF.

This clonotype was counted a few times. The chain recombines TRBV5-6 with TRBJ2-5, with 9 positions matching TRBD2. The V segment lost 5 bases and the J segment 4 bases; nucleotides outside the gene matches: 6. Germline V gene sequence: CDR1 SGHDT, CDR2 YYEEEE. This CDR3 has 14 amino acids. The CDR3 loop is CASSRSGSGETQYF. CDR3 nucleotides: TGTGCCAGCAGTCGTAGCGGGAGTGGAGAGACCCAGTACTTC.

The chain joins TRBV12-3 or TRBV12-4 to TRBJ2-2; D is perhaps TRBD1 (6 bases). Trimming shortened V by 7 bases and J by 7 bases, and 16 bases separated the two germline ends. This CDR3 spans 14 amino acids. In nucleotides, the CDR3 is TGTGCCAGCATCAATTACAGGGTCCACGGGGAGCTGTTTTTT. It encodes CASINYRVHGELFF.

In regard to this clonotype: The germline gene is not matched at one end of the junction; a read error may be the cause. J is TRBJ2-3 and V is TRBV5-1; 11 bases are a match to TRBD1. Germline CDR1 and CDR2: SGHRS and YFSETQ. The CDR3 has 16 residues. CDR3 in DNA: TGCGCCAGCGGCTTCTGGACAGGGGGCGGAGCAGATACGCAGTATTTT. Residues: CASGFWTGGGADTQYF.

This chain links TRBV24-1 with TRBJ2-7, with 10 positions matching TRBD1. Looked up from germline, CDR1 is KGHDR and CDR2 is SFDVKD. This CDR3 is 16 amino acids long. J lost 2 bases, V lost 2 bases, and 5 bases had no gene match. DNA of the CDR3: TGTGCCACCAGTGATTCGCGGACAGGGGGTGCCTACGAGCAGTACTTC. This translates into CATSDSRTGGAYEQYF.

This clonotype was detected only a few times. An end of the junction differs from the germline gene, which may be a read error. The CDR3 DNA reads as TGTGCCAGCAGCTTCGACAGAGGCTTC. This gives the protein CASSFDRGF. This chain joins TRBV7-9 and TRBJ1-2, with D perhaps TRBD1 (5 bases). The length of the CDR3 is 9 residues. Germline CDR1 SEHNR, CDR2 FQNEAQ (reference sequence).

A few counts support this clonotype. This CDR3 reads CSVEGPTYEQYF. CDR3 DNA sequence: TGCAGCGTTGAAGGACCGACCTACGAGCAGTACTTC. The chain uses TRBV29-1 and TRBJ2-7; D gene ambiguous. Trimming took off 1 base at V and 2 bases at J, with 6 bases between the two ends. Per the germline V gene, CDR1 is SQVTM and CDR2 is ANQGSEA. There are 12 residues in the CDR3.